The clone carrying this TCR beta chain appeared a single time. The antigen remains unidentified. This sample is part of a study of OX40 agonist ivuxolimab in advanced cancers. Study context: Prior therapy, whether anti-PD-1, anti-PD-L1 or anti-CTLA-4, was allowed, and less than 45% had some. Study observations and caveats: More expanded clones were seen, on average, in CD8+ T cells than in CD4+.

Patients had blood sampled at baseline and again on cycle 4 day 1 and cycle 7 day 1. TCRdb's table, derived via immunoSEQ multiplex PCR, lists solely in-frame clones and lacks some. The repertoire consists of about 69,000 clones, with 85% to 90% occurring once and the leading ten covering about 10%. The germline V gene encodes CDR1 MDHEN and CDR2 SYDVKM. V lost 7 bases and J lost 1, with 17 bases in between. CDR3 length: 16 residues. Material: CD4+ or CD8+ T cells sorted from blood, obtained in a trial of the OX40 agonist ivuxolimab. The TCR was taken from an adult with an advanced solid tumor such as melanoma, head and neck, liver or kidney cancer. The J gene is TRBJ2-1, the V gene TRBV28; either TRBD1 or TRBD2 may fit D (6 bases each). CDR3 coding DNA: TGTGCCAGCACCCCGGGGGCGGCGGGATCCTACAATGAGCAGTTCTTC. It codes for CASTPGAAGSYNEQFF.